Listed below are T cell receptor beta chains from one sample, sequenced in a study of T cell repertoires in cytomegalovirus infection. In TCRdb, the reads were re-called with MiXCR into one record per CDR3 protein. The sample has approximately 500,000 distinct CDR3 sequences; about 15% are singletons. Sequencing was performed on CD8+ T cells from PBMCs. The receptors were gathered from a human donor in good health (CMV status not recorded). Some clones in this sample may be carry-over from other donors' samples. Both conserved end residues are part of each CDR3. D genes are given only for firm matches. Rows give clone size only sometimes, using once, few, many, or a class for an expanded clone.

d_gene: NA
v_gene: TRBV19
j_gene: TRBJ1-1
abundance: NA
CDR3nt: TGTGCCAGTAGTATTCTGGTTGGTGAAGCTTTCTTT
CDR3aa: CASSILVGEAFF

d_gene: NA
v_gene: TRBV6-2/TRBV6-3
j_gene: TRBJ1-6
abundance: few
CDR3nt: TGTGCCAGCAGTTACGGTCAGGGCATCAATTCACCCCTCCACTTT
CDR3aa: CASSYGQGINSPLHF

d_gene: TRBD2
v_gene: TRBV13
j_gene: TRBJ2-1
abundance: NA
CDR3nt: TGTGCCAGCAGCTCCCGACTTGGAGCGGGGCTATCCTACAATGAGCAGTTCTTC
CDR3aa: CASSSRLGAGLSYNEQFF

d_gene: NA
v_gene: TRBV6-5
j_gene: TRBJ1-6
abundance: NA
CDR3nt: TGTGCCAGCAGTTTGGTCGGGCCAGGGAGGATCTATAATTCACCCCTCCACTTT
CDR3aa: CASSLVGPGRIYNSPLHF

d_gene: TRBD1
v_gene: TRBV7-9
j_gene: TRBJ1-6
abundance: many
CDR3nt: TGTGCCAGCAGCTTAGCCCTCAGACAGGGTGATAATTCACCCCTCCACTTT
CDR3aa: CASSLALRQGDNSPLHF

d_gene: NA
v_gene: TRBV5-1
j_gene: TRBJ1-2
abundance: few
CDR3nt: TGCGCCTCCCACGGTAGCTATGGCTACACCTTC
CDR3aa: CASHGSYGYTF

d_gene: TRBD2
v_gene: TRBV7-9
j_gene: TRBJ2-1
abundance: many
CDR3nt: TGTGCCAGCAGCTTAGAACTAGCGGGAGGGCCTCATGAGCAGTTCTTC
CDR3aa: CASSLELAGGPHEQFF

d_gene: TRBD1
v_gene: TRBV28
j_gene: TRBJ1-5
abundance: many
CDR3nt: TGTGCCAGCAGTTTAGCCGGGACAGTTTATCAGCCCCAGCATTTT
CDR3aa: CASSLAGTVYQPQHF

d_gene: NA
v_gene: TRBV28
j_gene: TRBJ2-2
abundance: few
CDR3nt: TGTGCCAGCAGTCCTTTAGACAGTACCGGGGAGCTGTTTTTT
CDR3aa: CASSPLDSTGELFF

d_gene: NA
v_gene: TRBV2
j_gene: TRBJ1-6
abundance: few
CDR3nt: TGTGCCAGCAGTGAGTCACAGCGAGGTTCACCCCTCCACTTT
CDR3aa: CASSESQRGSPLHF

d_gene: TRBD1
v_gene: TRBV6-1
j_gene: TRBJ1-1
abundance: few
CDR3nt: TGTGCCAGCAGTTCTGTCCCTCGGACAGGGAGGAACACTGAAGCTTTCTTT
CDR3aa: CASSSVPRTGRNTEAFF

d_gene: NA
v_gene: TRBV9
j_gene: TRBJ2-1
abundance: NA
CDR3nt: TGTGCCAGCAGCGCCGGGGCCAATGAGCAGTTCTTC
CDR3aa: CASSAGANEQFF

d_gene: TRBD1
v_gene: TRBV7-9
j_gene: TRBJ1-3
abundance: many
CDR3nt: TGTGCCAGCAGCCTGACAGGGGCTGGAAACACCATATATTTT
CDR3aa: CASSLTGAGNTIYF

d_gene: TRBD1
v_gene: TRBV27
j_gene: TRBJ2-7
abundance: NA
CDR3nt: TGTGCCAGCAGTTTAAATATGGGGACAGTCACCTACGAGCAGTACTTC
CDR3aa: CASSLNMGTVTYEQYF

d_gene: NA
v_gene: TRBV11-2
j_gene: TRBJ2-2
abundance: many
CDR3nt: TGTGCCAGCAGCGGGTCTGGGGGAGTTGGGACCGGGGAGCTGTTTTTT
CDR3aa: CASSGSGGVGTGELFF

d_gene: NA
v_gene: TRBV19
j_gene: TRBJ2-3
abundance: NA
CDR3nt: TGTGCCAGTAGTGAAAGGATTAGCACAGATACGCAGTATTTT
CDR3aa: CASSERISTDTQYF

d_gene: NA
v_gene: TRBV10-3
j_gene: TRBJ2-1
abundance: NA
CDR3nt: TGTGCCATCAGGACCAATTTCGGGAGAGGGGTTGAGCAGTTCTTC
CDR3aa: CAIRTNFGRGVEQFF

d_gene: TRBD1
v_gene: TRBV4-1
j_gene: TRBJ2-7
abundance: many
CDR3nt: TGCGCCAGCAGCCGCGGACAGGGGAACTACGAGCAGTACTTC
CDR3aa: CASSRGQGNYEQYF

d_gene: TRBD2
v_gene: TRBV7-8
j_gene: TRBJ2-1
abundance: many
CDR3nt: TGTGCCAGCAGCCTTAGCGGGAGGGCCAAATACAATGAGCAGTTCTTC
CDR3aa: CASSLSGRAKYNEQFF

d_gene: NA
v_gene: TRBV13
j_gene: TRBJ2-7
abundance: few
CDR3nt: TGTGCCAGCAGCCTAAACAACAGGGAATACGAGCAGTACTTC
CDR3aa: CASSLNNREYEQYF

d_gene: TRBD1
v_gene: TRBV7-2
j_gene: TRBJ2-3
abundance: many
CDR3nt: TGTGCCAGCAGCCCGCACAGGGGCTCGGACACAGATACGCAGTATTTT
CDR3aa: CASSPHRGSDTDTQYF

d_gene: TRBD1
v_gene: TRBV7-4
j_gene: TRBJ1-2
abundance: few
CDR3nt: TGTGCCAGCAGCTCCAACAGGGGGCCCTATGGCTACACCTTC
CDR3aa: CASSSNRGPYGYTF

d_gene: NA
v_gene: TRBV6-6
j_gene: TRBJ1-4
abundance: few
CDR3nt: TGTGCCGCGAGCCCTGGCAGGGTGGTTGAAAAACTGTTTTTT
CDR3aa: CAASPGRVVEKLFF

d_gene: NA
v_gene: TRBV19
j_gene: TRBJ2-3
abundance: NA
CDR3nt: TGTGCCAGTACCAAGACGGACATCACAAGCACAGATACGCAGTATTTT
CDR3aa: CASTKTDITSTDTQYF

d_gene: NA
v_gene: TRBV6-2/TRBV6-3
j_gene: TRBJ1-1
abundance: many
CDR3nt: TGTGCCAGCAGCCCAAATCGACGGAACACTGAAGCTTTCTTT
CDR3aa: CASSPNRRNTEAFF

d_gene: NA
v_gene: TRBV20-1
j_gene: TRBJ2-1
abundance: few
CDR3nt: TGCAGTGCTAGGCGATTTAACAATGAGCAGTTCTTC
CDR3aa: CSARRFNNEQFF

d_gene: NA
v_gene: TRBV12-3/TRBV12-4
j_gene: TRBJ1-5
abundance: NA
CDR3nt: TGTGCCAGCAGTTTACAGGAGATTAGCAATCAGCCCCAGCATTTT
CDR3aa: CASSLQEISNQPQHF

d_gene: NA
v_gene: TRBV6-1
j_gene: TRBJ2-7
abundance: many
CDR3nt: TGTGCCAGCAGTTCGGATCGTTCCTACGAGCAGTACTTC
CDR3aa: CASSSDRSYEQYF

d_gene: NA
v_gene: TRBV4-1
j_gene: TRBJ1-2
abundance: many
CDR3nt: TGCGCCAGCAGCCAAGCCCGGCACATCAGGGAAATAGAAGGCTACACCTTC
CDR3aa: CASSQARHIREIEGYTF

d_gene: NA
v_gene: TRBV7-6
j_gene: TRBJ1-2
abundance: many
CDR3nt: TGTGCCAGCAGCCCCCGCGCCAACTATGGCTACACCTTC
CDR3aa: CASSPRANYGYTF

d_gene: NA
v_gene: TRBV20-1
j_gene: TRBJ2-7
abundance: few
CDR3nt: TGCAGTGCTAGAGACCCTGGGACACCAGACTACGAGCAGTACTTC
CDR3aa: CSARDPGTPDYEQYF

d_gene: NA
v_gene: TRBV6-1
j_gene: TRBJ1-6
abundance: many
CDR3nt: TGTGCCAGCACCGAAGGGGGGGGAGTACCCCTCCACTTT
CDR3aa: CASTEGGGVPLHF

d_gene: NA
v_gene: TRBV28
j_gene: TRBJ2-1
abundance: many
CDR3nt: TGTGCCAGCAGTTTAAGGAAAGGGTATAATGAGCAGTTCTTC
CDR3aa: CASSLRKGYNEQFF

d_gene: NA
v_gene: TRBV12-5
j_gene: TRBJ2-1
abundance: few
CDR3nt: TGTGCTAGTGGTTTGGGGACTGGCAATGAGCAGTTCTTC
CDR3aa: CASGLGTGNEQFF

d_gene: NA
v_gene: TRBV24-1
j_gene: TRBJ2-7
abundance: NA
CDR3nt: TGTGCCACCAGTGGACCCGGGAGCCTCTACGAGCAGTACTTC
CDR3aa: CATSGPGSLYEQYF

d_gene: NA
v_gene: TRBV6-2/TRBV6-3
j_gene: TRBJ2-7
abundance: many
CDR3nt: TGTGCCAGCAGTTACTCTCGTGGGACTTTGAGCTCCTACGAGCAGTACTTC
CDR3aa: CASSYSRGTLSSYEQYF

d_gene: NA
v_gene: TRBV28
j_gene: TRBJ1-4
abundance: many
CDR3nt: TGTGCCAGCAGCTCCCCAGGGTATGAAAAACTGTTTTTT
CDR3aa: CASSSPGYEKLFF

d_gene: TRBD2
v_gene: TRBV27
j_gene: TRBJ2-1
abundance: NA
CDR3nt: TGTGCCAGCAGTTTCAGCGGGAGGGGTGAGCAGTTCTTC
CDR3aa: CASSFSGRGEQFF

d_gene: TRBD2
v_gene: TRBV28
j_gene: TRBJ2-3
abundance: few
CDR3nt: TGTGCCAGCCGCCACTTTTCTAGCGGGAGGATTGAAGATACGCAGTATTTT
CDR3aa: CASRHFSSGRIEDTQYF

d_gene: TRBD2
v_gene: TRBV5-6
j_gene: TRBJ2-1
abundance: many
CDR3nt: TGTGCCAGCAGCCTCGGCGGGAGATACAATGAGCAGTTCTTC
CDR3aa: CASSLGGRYNEQFF

d_gene: NA
v_gene: TRBV15
j_gene: TRBJ1-2
abundance: many
CDR3nt: TGTGCCACCAGCAGAGATGTGGGAAAGGGGCCAGAACTCTATGGCTACACCTTC
CDR3aa: CATSRDVGKGPELYGYTF

d_gene: NA
v_gene: TRBV24-1
j_gene: TRBJ1-2
abundance: many
CDR3nt: TGTGCCACCAGAGGGGCCGCCGAGTATGGCTACACCTTC
CDR3aa: CATRGAAEYGYTF

d_gene: NA
v_gene: TRBV11-2
j_gene: TRBJ2-1
abundance: many
CDR3nt: TGTGCCAGCAGCTTATCGGGCGGAAGAAACAATGAGCAGTTCTTC
CDR3aa: CASSLSGGRNNEQFF

d_gene: TRBD2
v_gene: TRBV6-2/TRBV6-3
j_gene: TRBJ2-1
abundance: NA
CDR3nt: TGTGCCAGCAGCCCCGCTACCGGACTAGGGTTCAATGAGCAGTTCTTC
CDR3aa: CASSPATGLGFNEQFF

d_gene: NA
v_gene: TRBV30
j_gene: TRBJ2-1
abundance: many
CDR3nt: TGTGCCTGGAGTGTCCCAAATGAGCAGTTCTTC
CDR3aa: CAWSVPNEQFF

d_gene: TRBD2
v_gene: TRBV7-3
j_gene: TRBJ2-5
abundance: many
CDR3nt: TGTGCCAGCAGCTTACCGACAGTCAACTCGACTAGCGGGTATCAAGAGACCCAGTACTTC
CDR3aa: CASSLPTVNSTSGYQETQYF

d_gene: NA
v_gene: TRBV18
j_gene: TRBJ2-5
abundance: many
CDR3nt: TGTGCCAGCTCACCGACCTACTTGGGACCGCCGATCCAAGAGACCCAGTACTTC
CDR3aa: CASSPTYLGPPIQETQYF

d_gene: TRBD1
v_gene: TRBV7-6
j_gene: TRBJ2-1
abundance: many
CDR3nt: TGTGCCAGCAGCTTTGTTGCCGGGACAGGGGTCTACAATGAGCAGTTCTTC
CDR3aa: CASSFVAGTGVYNEQFF

d_gene: TRBD1
v_gene: TRBV7-2
j_gene: TRBJ2-4
abundance: many
CDR3nt: TGTGCCAGCAGCTTAGGGGACAGGGATGGAAGAAACATTCAGTACTTC
CDR3aa: CASSLGDRDGRNIQYF

d_gene: TRBD1
v_gene: TRBV6-1
j_gene: TRBJ2-7
abundance: few
CDR3nt: TGTGCCAGCAGTGAATGGGACAGGATCTCCTACGAGCAGTACTTC
CDR3aa: CASSEWDRISYEQYF

d_gene: NA
v_gene: TRBV5-6
j_gene: TRBJ2-3
abundance: NA
CDR3nt: TGTGCCTTACTCAAACCGGGACCCCCGGTGGATACGCAGTATTTT
CDR3aa: CALLKPGPPVDTQYF

d_gene: NA
v_gene: TRBV11-2
j_gene: TRBJ1-5
abundance: many
CDR3nt: TGTGCCAGCAGCTTAGATCCACGGGAAGGACAGCCCCAGCATTTT
CDR3aa: CASSLDPREGQPQHF

d_gene: TRBD2
v_gene: TRBV27
j_gene: TRBJ2-2
abundance: NA
CDR3nt: TGTGCCAGCACAAGCCCGGGAGGAGACACCGGGGAGCTGTTTTTT
CDR3aa: CASTSPGGDTGELFF

d_gene: TRBD1
v_gene: TRBV12-3/TRBV12-4
j_gene: TRBJ2-1
abundance: many
CDR3nt: TGTGCCAGCAGTTTAAGTACAGGGGTCAATGAGCAGTTCTTC
CDR3aa: CASSLSTGVNEQFF

d_gene: NA
v_gene: TRBV5-5
j_gene: TRBJ2-5
abundance: NA
CDR3nt: TGTGCCAGCAGCTCCTTCGGGGAGACCCAGTACTTC
CDR3aa: CASSSFGETQYF

d_gene: NA
v_gene: TRBV4-1
j_gene: TRBJ2-3
abundance: NA
CDR3nt: TGCGCCAGCAGCCAAGGACCGGGGTCGGATACGCAGTATTTT
CDR3aa: CASSQGPGSDTQYF

d_gene: TRBD1
v_gene: TRBV6-5
j_gene: TRBJ1-5
abundance: NA
CDR3nt: TGTGCCAGCAGTTACTCGGGGACAGGGGCCCAGCCCCAGCATTTT
CDR3aa: CASSYSGTGAQPQHF

d_gene: TRBD1
v_gene: TRBV28
j_gene: TRBJ1-2
abundance: few
CDR3nt: TGTGCCAGCAGTTTGCCGGGACAGGGTGGGGGCTACACCTTC
CDR3aa: CASSLPGQGGGYTF

d_gene: TRBD2
v_gene: TRBV6-1
j_gene: TRBJ2-7
abundance: many
CDR3nt: TGTGCCAGCAGTTCCCTGGGGTTGGCGGGAGGCCCCTACGAGCAGTACTTC
CDR3aa: CASSSLGLAGGPYEQYF